This is a list of T cell receptor beta chains from one sample in a study of CD8 T cells in ankylosing spondylitis. One entry per CDR3 protein results from TCRdb running MiXCR on the 5' RACE reads. The table shows fewer than 750,000 distinct CDR3 sequences, with under 20% occurring only once. The sample was blood, either unsorted or a sorted T cell fraction (not recorded which). These receptors were taken from a male donor with ankylosing spondylitis. The CDR3 runs from the conserved cysteine through the conserved F or W. The D gene is left open where the match is weak. Rows give clone size only sometimes, using once, few, many, or a class for an expanded clone.

D	J	V	size	DNA	CDR3
TRBD1	TRBJ1-5	TRBV6-1	few	TGTGCCAGCAACGATAGGGACAGGAGTGAGCCCCAGCATTTT	CASNDRDRSEPQHF
NA	TRBJ1-1	TRBV12-3/TRBV12-4	NA	TGTGCCAGCAGTTCAGACGTGAACACTGAAGCTTTCTTT	CASSSDVNTEAFF
TRBD1	TRBJ2-2	TRBV5-1	NA	TGCGCCAGCAGCTATATAACAGGGGGAACCACCGGGGAGCTGTTTTTT	CASSYITGGTTGELFF
NA	TRBJ2-7	TRBV6-2/TRBV6-3	few	TGTGCCAGCAGTTTCTTTGGCAGGGAGCAGTACTTC	CASSFFGREQYF
TRBD1	TRBJ2-7	TRBV20-1	NA	TGCAGTGCTAGATGGGGACAGGGGATGACCTACGAGCAGTACTTC	CSARWGQGMTYEQYF
TRBD1	TRBJ2-5	TRBV6-1	NA	TGTGCCAGCAGTGAAAGGATGACAGGGGCAAAGACCCAGTACTTC	CASSERMTGAKTQYF
TRBD1	TRBJ1-3	TRBV20-1	few	TGCAGTGCTAGTGCCGGGACAGGGTCTGGAAACACCATATATTTT	CSASAGTGSGNTIYF
TRBD2	TRBJ2-2	TRBV7-2	NA	TGTGCCAGCAGCTCGGGGGGACTAGCGGGAGGGACCGGGGAGCTGTTTTTT	CASSSGGLAGGTGELFF
NA	TRBJ2-1	TRBV29-1	NA	TGCAGCGTTGAGAGAAACCTCGCTGGGGGGCAGTTCTTC	CSVERNLAGGQFF
NA	TRBJ1-2	TRBV29-1	NA	TGCAGCGTTGAAGAACGGGGCTATGGCTACACCTTC	CSVEERGYGYTF
NA	TRBJ2-7	TRBV20-1	NA	TGCAGTGCTGCCGCCTTCCTCGAGCAGTACTTC	CSAAAFLEQYF
NA	TRBJ2-3	TRBV29-1	NA	TGCAGCGTTGAAAGCCCCCTAAGAGCAGATACGCAGTATTTT	CSVESPLRADTQYF
TRBD2	TRBJ2-7	TRBV10-3	few	TGTGCCATCAGTGAGTCGAGTACTAGCGAGGTTTACGAGCAGTACTTC	CAISESSTSEVYEQYF
NA	TRBJ2-2	TRBV15	few	TGTGCCACCAGCACCCCGGGGAGTCCGTCGAACACCGGGGAGCTGTTTTTT	CATSTPGSPSNTGELFF
TRBD2	TRBJ2-7	TRBV27	few	TGTGCCAGCAGAATTATAGCGGGGGACTCCTACGAGCAGTACTTC	CASRIIAGDSYEQYF
NA	TRBJ2-7	TRBV27	NA	TGTACCAGCAGTAGGGACGGGAGCTACGAGCAGTACTTC	CTSSRDGSYEQYF
NA	TRBJ2-5	TRBV11-2	many	TGTGCCAGCAGCTCGTGGGAGACCCAGTACTTC	CASSSWETQYF
NA	TRBJ2-1	TRBV3-1	NA	TGTGCCAGCAGCCAAGATAGCGTGGGGTTCACTGAGCAGTTCTTC	CASSQDSVGFTEQFF
TRBD1	TRBJ2-1	TRBV5-1	NA	TGCGCCAGCAGCGAGGACAGGGTTTATCTTGAGCAGTTCTTC	CASSEDRVYLEQFF
NA	TRBJ1-1	TRBV25-1	few	TGTGCCAGCAGTGGGCTTCAGAAGAACACTGAAGCTTTCTTT	CASSGLQKNTEAFF
TRBD2	TRBJ2-7	TRBV2	few	TGTGCCAGCAGTGTGGGACTAGTCGTATACGAGCAGTACTTC	CASSVGLVVYEQYF
NA	TRBJ2-1	TRBV10-3	few	TGTGCCATCAGTGAGTCTCCGGGACTGGCCTACAATGAGCAGTTCTTC	CAISESPGLAYNEQFF
TRBD1	TRBJ1-1	TRBV18	NA	TGTGCCAGCTCACCACTTGGACAGGGTAGCACTGAAGCTTTCTTT	CASSPLGQGSTEAFF
NA	TRBJ2-7	TRBV7-2	NA	TGTGCCAGCAGCTCCGGACCTGCGGGGGAGCAGTACTTC	CASSSGPAGEQYF
TRBD2	TRBJ2-3	TRBV12-3/TRBV12-4	many	TGTGCCAGCAGTTTAAGCGGGGGCACAGATACGCAGTATTTT	CASSLSGGTDTQYF
NA	TRBJ2-5	TRBV11-2	once	TGTGCCAGCAGCGCCCAGGGCGGGGCCCGTGGGACCCAGTACTTC	CASSAQGGARGTQYF
TRBD1	TRBJ2-3	TRBV29-1	many	TGCAGCGTTGATCCTGGGACAGCAAGCACAGATACGCAGTATTTT	CSVDPGTASTDTQYF
NA	TRBJ1-1	TRBV9	few	TGTGCCAGCAGCGTACATGGGGATCTGGGCGGCAACACTGAAGCTTTCTTT	CASSVHGDLGGNTEAFF
NA	TRBJ2-7	TRBV27	NA	TGTGCCAGCAGTTTAAAAGCCTACTACGAGCAGTACTTC	CASSLKAYYEQYF